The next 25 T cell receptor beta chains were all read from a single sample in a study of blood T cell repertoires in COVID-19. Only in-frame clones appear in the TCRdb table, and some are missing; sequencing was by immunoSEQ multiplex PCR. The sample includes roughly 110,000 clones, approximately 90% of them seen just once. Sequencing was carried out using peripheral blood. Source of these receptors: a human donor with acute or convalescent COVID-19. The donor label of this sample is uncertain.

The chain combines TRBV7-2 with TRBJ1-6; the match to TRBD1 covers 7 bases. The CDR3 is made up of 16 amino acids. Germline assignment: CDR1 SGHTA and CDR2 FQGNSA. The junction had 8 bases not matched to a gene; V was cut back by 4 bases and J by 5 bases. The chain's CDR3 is CASSSQTGLHNSPLHF. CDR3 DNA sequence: TGTGCCAGCAGCTCCCAGACAGGGCTGCATAATTCACCCCTCCACTTT.

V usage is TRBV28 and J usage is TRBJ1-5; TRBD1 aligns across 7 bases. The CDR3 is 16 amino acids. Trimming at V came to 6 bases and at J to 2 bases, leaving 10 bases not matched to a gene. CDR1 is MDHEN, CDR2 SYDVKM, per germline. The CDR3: CASSPTRGFGNQPQHF. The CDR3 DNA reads TGTGCCAGCAGCCCGACCAGGGGGTTCGGCAATCAGCCCCAGCATTTT.

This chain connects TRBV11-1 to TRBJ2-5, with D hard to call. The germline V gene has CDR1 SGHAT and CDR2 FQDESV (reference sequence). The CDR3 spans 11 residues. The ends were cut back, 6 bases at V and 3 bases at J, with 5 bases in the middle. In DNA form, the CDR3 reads TGTGCCAGCAGACTGGAAGAGACCCAGTACTTC. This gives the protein CASRLEETQYF.

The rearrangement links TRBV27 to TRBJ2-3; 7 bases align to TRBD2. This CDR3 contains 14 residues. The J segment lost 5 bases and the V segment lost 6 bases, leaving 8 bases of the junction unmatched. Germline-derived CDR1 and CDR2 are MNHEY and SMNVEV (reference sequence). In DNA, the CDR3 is TGTGCCAGCAGACGGCGGGAGTGGGAAGATACGCAGTATTTT. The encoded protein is CASRRREWEDTQYF.

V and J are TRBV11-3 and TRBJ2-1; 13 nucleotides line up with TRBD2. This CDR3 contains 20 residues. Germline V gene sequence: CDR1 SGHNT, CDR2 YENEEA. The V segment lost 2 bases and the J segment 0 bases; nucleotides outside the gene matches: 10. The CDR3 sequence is CASSLRSGLAGQSSYNEQFF. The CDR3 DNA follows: TGTGCCAGCAGCTTACGCTCGGGACTAGCGGGGCAGAGCTCCTACAATGAGCAGTTCTTC.

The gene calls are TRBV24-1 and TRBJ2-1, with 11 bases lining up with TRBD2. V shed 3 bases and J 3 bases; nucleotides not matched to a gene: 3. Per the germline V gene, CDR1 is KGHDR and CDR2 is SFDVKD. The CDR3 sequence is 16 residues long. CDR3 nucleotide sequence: TGTGCCACCAGTGATCGACTAGCGGGAAACTACAATGAGCAGTTCTTC. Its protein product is CATSDRLAGNYNEQFF.

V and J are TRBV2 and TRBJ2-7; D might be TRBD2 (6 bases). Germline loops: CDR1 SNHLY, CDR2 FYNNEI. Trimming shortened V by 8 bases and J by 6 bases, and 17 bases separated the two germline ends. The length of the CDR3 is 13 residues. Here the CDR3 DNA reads TGTGCCAGCGGGAGGACCGCGTGGGGCGAGCAGTACTTC. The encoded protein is CASGRTAWGEQYF.

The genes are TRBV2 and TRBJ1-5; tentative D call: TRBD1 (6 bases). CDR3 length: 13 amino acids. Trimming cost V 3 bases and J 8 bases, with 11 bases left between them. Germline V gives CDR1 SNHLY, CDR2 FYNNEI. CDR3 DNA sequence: TGTGCCAGCAGTGACTACAGGGAAGAGCCCCAGCATTTT. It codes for CASSDYREEPQHF.

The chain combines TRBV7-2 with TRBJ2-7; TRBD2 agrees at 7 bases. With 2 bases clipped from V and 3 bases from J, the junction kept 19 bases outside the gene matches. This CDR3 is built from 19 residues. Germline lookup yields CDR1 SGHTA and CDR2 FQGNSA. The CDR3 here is CASSLTLPESGRAFYEQYF. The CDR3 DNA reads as TGTGCCAGCAGCTTAACTCTTCCCGAATCGGGGAGGGCCTTCTACGAGCAGTACTTC.

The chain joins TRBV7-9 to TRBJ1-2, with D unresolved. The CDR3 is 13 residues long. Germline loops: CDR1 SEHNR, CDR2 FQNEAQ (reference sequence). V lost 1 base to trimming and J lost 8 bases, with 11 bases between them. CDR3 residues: CASSLVGREGYTF. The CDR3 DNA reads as TGTGCCAGCAGCTTAGTAGGGAGGGAGGGCTACACCTTC.

The CDR3 spells CASSVRTRRGIQYF. The CDR3 nucleotides are TGTGCCAGCAGTGTTAGGACGCGGCGGGGCATTCAGTACTTC. The V call is TRBV28, the J call TRBJ2-4, with D maybe TRBD2 (6 bases). Trimming left V 5 bases short and J 9 bases short, with 17 bases between. The V gene's germline CDR1 is MDHEN and CDR2 SYDVKM. This CDR3 spans 14 amino acids.

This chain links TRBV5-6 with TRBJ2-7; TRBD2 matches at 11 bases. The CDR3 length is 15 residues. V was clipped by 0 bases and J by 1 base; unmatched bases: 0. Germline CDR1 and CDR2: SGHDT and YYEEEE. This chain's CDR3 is CASSLGLAGSYEQYF. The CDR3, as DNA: TGTGCCAGCAGCTTGGGACTAGCGGGATCCTACGAGCAGTACTTC.

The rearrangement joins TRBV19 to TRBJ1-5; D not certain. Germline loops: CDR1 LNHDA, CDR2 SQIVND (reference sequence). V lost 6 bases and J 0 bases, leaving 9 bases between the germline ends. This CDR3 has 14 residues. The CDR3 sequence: CASRSELSNQPQHF. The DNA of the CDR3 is TGTGCCAGTAGAAGCGAGCTTAGCAATCAGCCCCAGCATTTT.

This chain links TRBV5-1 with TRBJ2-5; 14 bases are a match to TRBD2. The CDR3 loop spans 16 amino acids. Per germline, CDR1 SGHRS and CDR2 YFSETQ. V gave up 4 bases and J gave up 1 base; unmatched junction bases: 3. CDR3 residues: CASSQTSGRAQETQYF. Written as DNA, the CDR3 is TGCGCCAGCAGCCAGACTAGCGGGAGGGCCCAAGAGACCCAGTACTTC.

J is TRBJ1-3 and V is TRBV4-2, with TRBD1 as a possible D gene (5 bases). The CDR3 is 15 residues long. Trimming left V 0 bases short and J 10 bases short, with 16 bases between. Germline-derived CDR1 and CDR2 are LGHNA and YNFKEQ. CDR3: CASSQDPGVGRTIYF. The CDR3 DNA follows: TGTGCCAGCAGCCAAGATCCGGGGGTGGGAAGGACCATATATTTT.

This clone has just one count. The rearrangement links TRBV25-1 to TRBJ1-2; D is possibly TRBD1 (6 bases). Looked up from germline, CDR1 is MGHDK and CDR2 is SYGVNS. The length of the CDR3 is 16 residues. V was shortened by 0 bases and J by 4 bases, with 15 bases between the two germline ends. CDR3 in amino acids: CASSEYRAGAAYGYTF. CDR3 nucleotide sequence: TGTGCCAGCAGTGAATATCGGGCAGGGGCCGCCTATGGCTACACCTTC.

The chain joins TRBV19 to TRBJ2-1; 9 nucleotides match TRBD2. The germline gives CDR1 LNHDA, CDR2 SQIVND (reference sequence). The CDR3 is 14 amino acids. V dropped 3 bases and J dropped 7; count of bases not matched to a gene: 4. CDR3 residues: CASSILAGRNEQFF. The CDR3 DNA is TGTGCCAGTAGTATTCTAGCGGGGCGGAATGAGCAGTTCTTC.

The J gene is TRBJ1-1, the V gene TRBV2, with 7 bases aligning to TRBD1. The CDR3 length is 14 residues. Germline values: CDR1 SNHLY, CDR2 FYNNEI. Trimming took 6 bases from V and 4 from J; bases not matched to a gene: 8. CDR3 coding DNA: TGTGCCAGCAGATTAAGGGGGCTCGGCACTGAAGCTTTCTTT. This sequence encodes CASRLRGLGTEAFF.

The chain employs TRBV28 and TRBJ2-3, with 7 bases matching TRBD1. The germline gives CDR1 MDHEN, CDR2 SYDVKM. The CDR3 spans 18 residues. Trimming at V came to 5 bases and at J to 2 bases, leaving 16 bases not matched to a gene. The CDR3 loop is CASSPPTGPAAFTDTQYF. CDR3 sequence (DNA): TGTGCCAGCAGTCCACCGACAGGGCCCGCAGCCTTCACAGATACGCAGTATTTT. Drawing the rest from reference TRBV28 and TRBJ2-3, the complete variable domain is DVKVTQSSRYLVKRTGEKVFLECVQDMDHENMFWYRQDPGLGLRLIYFSYDVKMKEKGDIPEGYSVSREKKERFSLILESASTNQTSMYLCASSPPTGPAAFTDTQYFGPGTRLTVL.

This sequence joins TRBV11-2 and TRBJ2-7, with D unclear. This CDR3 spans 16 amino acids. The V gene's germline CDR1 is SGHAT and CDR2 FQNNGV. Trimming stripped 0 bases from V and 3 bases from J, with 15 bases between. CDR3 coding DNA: TGTGCCAGCAGCTTAGATTCACGGTCACGCGACTACGAGCAGTACTTC. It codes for CASSLDSRSRDYEQYF.

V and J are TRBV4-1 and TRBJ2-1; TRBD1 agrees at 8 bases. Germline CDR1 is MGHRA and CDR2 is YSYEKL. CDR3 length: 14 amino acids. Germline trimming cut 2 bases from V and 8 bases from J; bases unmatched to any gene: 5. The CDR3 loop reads CASSQSTGEDEQFF. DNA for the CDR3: TGCGCCAGCAGCCAATCGACAGGGGAGGATGAGCAGTTCTTC.

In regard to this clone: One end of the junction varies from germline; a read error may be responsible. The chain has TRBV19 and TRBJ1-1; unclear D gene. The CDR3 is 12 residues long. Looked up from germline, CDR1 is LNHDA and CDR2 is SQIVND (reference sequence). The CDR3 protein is CASSIGNSEAFF. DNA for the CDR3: TGTGCCAGTAGTATAGGTAACAGTGAAGCTTTCTTT.

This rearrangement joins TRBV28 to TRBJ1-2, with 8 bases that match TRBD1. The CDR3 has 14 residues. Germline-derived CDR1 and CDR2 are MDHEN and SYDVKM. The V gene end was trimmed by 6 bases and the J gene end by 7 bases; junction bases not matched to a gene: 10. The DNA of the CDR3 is TGTGCCAGCAGAGAAGGACAGGGCGCGCGTGGCTACACCTTC. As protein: CASREGQGARGYTF.

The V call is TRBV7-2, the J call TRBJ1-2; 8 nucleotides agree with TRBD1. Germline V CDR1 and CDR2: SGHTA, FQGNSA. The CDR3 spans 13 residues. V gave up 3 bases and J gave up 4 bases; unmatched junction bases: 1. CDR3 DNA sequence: TGTGCCAGCAGCTTGGACAGGGCCTATGGCTACACCTTC. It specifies CASSLDRAYGYTF.

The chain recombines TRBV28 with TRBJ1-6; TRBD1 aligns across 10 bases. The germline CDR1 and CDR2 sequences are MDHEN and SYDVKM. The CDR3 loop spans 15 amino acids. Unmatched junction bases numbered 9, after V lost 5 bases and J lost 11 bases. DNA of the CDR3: TGTGCCAGCAGTCATTCCGGGACAGGGGAGGCACCCCTCCACTTT. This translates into CASSHSGTGEAPLHF.